These T cell receptor beta chains were read from a single sample in a study of CD8 T cells in Susac syndrome. TCRdb itself ran the immunoSEQ multiplex PCR reads through MiXCR, one entry per CDR3 protein. The data contain tens of thousands of distinct CDR3 sequences, approximately 96% of them singletons. The material sequenced was CD8+ T cells from PBMCs. The source of these receptors is a human donor with Susac syndrome. Each CDR3 is given with its conserved first and last residue. D genes are given only for firm matches. The size of a clone is reported for some rows only, either as once, few or many, or as a class for expanded clones.

TRBJ1-1 | NA | NA | TRBV27 | TGTGCCAGCAGTTTAGGGGAAGCCGTAGGTACTGAAGCTTTCTTT | CASSLGEAVGTEAFF
TRBJ2-7 | TRBD2 | once | TRBV20-1 | TGCAGTGCTAGAAGGACTAGCTTAGACGAGCAGTACTTC | CSARRTSLDEQYF
TRBJ1-6 | TRBD1 | NA | TRBV11-3 | TGTGCCAGCAGCTACAGGGGAGAAAGTTCACCCCTCCACTTT | CASSYRGESSPLHF
TRBJ1-2 | NA | once | TRBV3-1 | TGTGCCAGCAGCCAAGACCAGGGAAGGTCGCATGGCTACACCTTC | CASSQDQGRSHGYTF
TRBJ2-1 | TRBD2 | NA | TRBV6-1 | TGTGCCAGCAGCAAACAGCGGGGGGGGACCTACAATGAGCAGTTCTTC | CASSKQRGGTYNEQFF
TRBJ2-5 | NA | NA | TRBV20-1 | TGCAGTCGTACGGAGCAGGACGGAGAGACCCAGTACTTC | CSRTEQDGETQYF
TRBJ2-3 | TRBD2 | NA | TRBV3-1 | TGTGCCAGCAGCCTTCCAACGGGCGGGGGGCCATTCACAGATACGCAGTATTTT | CASSLPTGGGPFTDTQYF
TRBJ2-5 | NA | once | TRBV6-6 | TGTGCCAGCAGTTTGGGGACCAAACAAGAGACCCAGTACTTC | CASSLGTKQETQYF
TRBJ2-1 | TRBD2 | NA | TRBV7-2 | TGTGCCAGCAGCCCCCCAGCGGGGGGCTACAATGAGCAGTTCTTC | CASSPPAGGYNEQFF
TRBJ1-1 | NA | NA | TRBV5-1 | TGCGCCAGCAGCTTGTGGAGGGCCACTGAAGCTTTCTTT | CASSLWRATEAFF
TRBJ1-2 | NA | NA | TRBV5-7 | TGTGCCAGCAGCTTGCTCAGGGTTAACTATGGCTACACCTTC | CASSLLRVNYGYTF
TRBJ1-2 | NA | NA | TRBV29-1 | TGCAGCGTTGACGGAACACGGGTGGGGCTCTATGGCTACACCTTC | CSVDGTRVGLYGYTF
TRBJ1-1 | NA | NA | TRBV11-2 | TGTGCCAGCAGCATCGGATTAGAAGCTTTCTTT | CASSIGLEAFF